The 17 T cell receptor beta chains below were found in one sample sequenced in a study of vaccination effects on CD4 cells after COVID-19. For these receptors, no antigen is known. The method was immunoSEQ multiplex PCR; TCRdb's version includes in-frame clones alone and lacks a portion of them. The table has 20,000 to 25,000 clones, under 75% seen once; the top ten hold less than 50%. Antigen-specific CD4+ T cells were first expanded with viral peptide pools by the ViraFEST assay and only then sequenced. CD4+ T cells were isolated after 10 days of culture. This individual contracted SARS-CoV-2 between March and December 2020, as verified by PCR. The starting material was CD4+ T cells from PBMCs cultured with a peptide pool, obtained before COVID-19 vaccination. These TCRs come from a human donor who had a prior SARS-CoV-2 infection.

The CDR3 spells CASSLRGTEETQYF. CDR3 DNA: TGTGCCAGCAGTCTAAGAGGGACAGAAGAGACCCAGTACTTC. The chain carries TRBV6-2 or TRBV6-3 and TRBJ2-5, with 7 positions matching TRBD1. The V gene end was trimmed by 5 bases and the J gene end by 3 bases; junction bases not matched to a gene: 6. Germline CDR1 reads MNHEY; CDR2 reads SVGEGT. The CDR3 has 14 amino acids.

Only a few counts were recorded for this clone. A junction end diverges from the germline sequence, so it may reflect a read error. The chain combines TRBV7-7 with TRBJ2-1, with 7 bases fitting TRBD2. The V gene's germline CDR1 is SSHAT and CDR2 FNYEAQ (reference sequence). The CDR3 has 13 residues. DNA for the CDR3: TGTGCTAGCAGCCCGACCCAGACTAGCGAGCAGTTCTTC. This gives the protein CASSPTQTSEQFF.

The chain joins TRBV11-2 to TRBJ2-7, with a tentative D call TRBD2 (6 bases). The V and J ends lost 6 bases and 1 base respectively, with 10 bases between them. The germline V gene encodes CDR1 SGHAT and CDR2 FQNNGV. CDR3 length: 13 residues. This chain's CDR3 is CASSIAESYEQYF. The CDR3 coding sequence is TGTGCCAGCAGTATAGCGGAATCCTACGAGCAGTACTTC.

This clone was detected only once. The rearrangement joins TRBV19 to TRBJ1-5; D might be TRBD1 (5 bases). This CDR3 is 15 amino acids long. With 8 bases removed from V and 0 bases from J, the gap between germline ends came to 14 bases. The germline CDR1 and CDR2 sequences are LNHDA and SQIVND (reference sequence). The CDR3 coding sequence is TGTGCCAGTTTAGGGGTAACCCCTAGCAATCAGCCCCAGCATTTT. This translates into CASLGVTPSNQPQHF.

The chain joins TRBV19 to TRBJ1-1; D is undetermined. The CDR3 is 16 amino acids. V lost 5 bases, J lost 4 bases, and 20 bases lay in between. The germline CDR1 and CDR2 sequences are LNHDA and SQIVND (reference sequence). CDR3 in amino acids: CASSPHWASMGTEAFF. Here the CDR3 DNA reads TGTGCCAGTAGTCCCCACTGGGCGAGCATGGGCACTGAAGCTTTCTTT.

For the CDR3, the DNA is TGTGCCAGCAGTTTGTGGGGGGATGCTTTCTTT. Its protein product is CASSLWGDAFF. V and J are TRBV12-3 or TRBV12-4 and TRBJ1-1; a weak D match, TRBD1 (5 bases). V gave up 3 bases and J gave up 11 bases, with 10 bases separating them. The CDR3 runs to 11 residues.

The chain uses TRBV7-2 and TRBJ2-5, with TRBD1 as a possible D gene (6 bases). The CDR3 runs to 14 residues. Germline lookup yields CDR1 SGHTA and CDR2 FQGNSA. The germline V and J ends were trimmed by 2 bases and 5 bases, with 12 bases remaining between them. The DNA for the CDR3 is TGTGCCAGCAGCTTAAGCCAGGGGTGGGAGACCCAGTACTTC. Its protein product is CASSLSQGWETQYF.

The gene calls are TRBV7-2 and TRBJ2-5, with 9 positions matching TRBD2. Germline V gives CDR1 SGHTA, CDR2 FQGNSA. Unmatched junction bases numbered 16, after V lost 0 bases and J lost 5 bases. CDR3 length: 19 amino acids. The CDR3 is CASSLAGGFGGRDGETQYF. The CDR3 nucleotides are TGTGCCAGCAGCTTAGCTGGGGGATTTGGCGGGAGGGATGGGGAGACCCAGTACTTC. Drawing the rest from reference TRBV7-2 and TRBJ2-5, the complete variable domain is GAGVSQSPSNKVTEKGKDVELRCDPISGHTALYWYRQSLGQGLEFLIYFQGNSAPDKSGLPSDRFSAERTGGSVSTLTIQRTQQEDSAVYLCASSLAGGFGGRDGETQYFGPGTRLLVL.

V gene TRBV28 combines with J gene TRBJ1-3; no firm D call. The CDR3 spans 14 residues. Germline CDR1 and CDR2: MDHEN and SYDVKM. V gave up 8 bases and J gave up 2 bases, with 13 bases separating them. In DNA form, the CDR3 reads TGTGCCAGCCATTCGGATTATACTGGAAACACCATATATTTT. Its translation: CASHSDYTGNTIYF.

V usage is TRBV11-3 and J usage is TRBJ2-3, with unresolved D. The CDR3 is made up of 12 amino acids. The germline V gene encodes CDR1 SGHNT and CDR2 YENEEA. V was pared by 5 bases and J by 4 bases, with 7 bases between. The CDR3 nucleotides read TGTGCCAGCAGCGAGTATGCAGATACGCAGTATTTT. Protein product: CASSEYADTQYF.

The chain has TRBV4-1 and TRBJ1-1, with 10 bases matching TRBD1. CDR1 MGHRA and CDR2 YSYEKL come from the germline V gene. V lost 4 bases to trimming and J lost 6 bases; unmatched junction nucleotides: 17. The CDR3 spans 18 residues. The CDR3 reads CASSLYKTGGEGGPEAFF. DNA for the CDR3: TGCGCCAGCAGCCTCTATAAGACAGGGGGCGAAGGGGGGCCTGAAGCTTTCTTT.

J is TRBJ2-6 and V is TRBV7-9, with 8 bases identical to TRBD1. From germline, CDR1 is SEHNR and CDR2 FQNEAQ (reference sequence). The ends lost 2 bases at V and 0 bases at J; junction bases unmatched: 3. The CDR3 has 17 amino acids. The CDR3: CASSLTGGSSGANVLTF. The CDR3 coding sequence is TGTGCCAGCAGCTTAACAGGGGGTAGCTCTGGGGCCAACGTCCTGACTTTC.

This clone turned up a few times. The rearrangement links TRBV27 to TRBJ2-3; D might be TRBD1 (6 bases). From germline, CDR1 is MNHEY and CDR2 SMNVEV (reference sequence). The CDR3 covers 13 residues. With 6 bases removed from V and 3 bases from J, the gap between germline ends came to 10 bases. The CDR3 DNA follows: TGTGCCAGCAGCCAAAGGGGGACAGATACGCAGTATTTT. Its translation is CASSQRGTDTQYF.

The chain couples TRBV5-8 to TRBJ2-4, with 7 bases fitting TRBD2. Trimming at V came to 4 bases and at J to 9 bases, leaving 10 bases not matched to a gene. CDR3 length: 14 residues. Germline V lookup: CDR1 SGHTS, CDR2 YDEGEE. DNA for the CDR3: TGTGCCAGCAGCATCGGGACTACGCGGAGCATTCAGTACTTC. This translates into CASSIGTTRSIQYF.

The gene calls are TRBV19 and TRBJ2-5, with 13 bases that match TRBD2. CDR1 LNHDA and CDR2 SQIVND come from the germline V gene (reference sequence). The V and J ends lost 1 base and 2 bases, in that order; junction bases with no gene match: 4. CDR3 length equals 17 residues. For the CDR3, the DNA is TGTGCCAGTAGTATAGGTGAACTAGCGGGGGGGCAAGAGACCCAGTACTTC. Translating it yields CASSIGELAGGQETQYF.

This sequence joins TRBV7-9 and TRBJ1-6; TRBD1 is a possible D gene (5 bases). CDR1 SEHNR and CDR2 FQNEAQ come from the germline V gene (reference sequence). V shed 5 bases and J shed 11 bases, with 10 bases lying between them. The CDR3 has 12 amino acids. The CDR3 DNA follows: TGTGCCAGCAGCCGTCAGGGCCCACCCCTCCACTTT. This sequence encodes CASSRQGPPLHF.

This chain links TRBV5-1 with TRBJ1-1; the D gene is possibly TRBD1 (6 bases). V lost 0 bases to trimming and J lost 1 base, with 10 bases between them. Germline V lookup: CDR1 SGHRS, CDR2 YFSETQ. The CDR3 runs to 15 residues. The CDR3 protein is CASSLDRASNTEAFF. The CDR3, as DNA: TGCGCCAGCAGCTTGGACAGGGCGTCGAACACTGAAGCTTTCTTT.